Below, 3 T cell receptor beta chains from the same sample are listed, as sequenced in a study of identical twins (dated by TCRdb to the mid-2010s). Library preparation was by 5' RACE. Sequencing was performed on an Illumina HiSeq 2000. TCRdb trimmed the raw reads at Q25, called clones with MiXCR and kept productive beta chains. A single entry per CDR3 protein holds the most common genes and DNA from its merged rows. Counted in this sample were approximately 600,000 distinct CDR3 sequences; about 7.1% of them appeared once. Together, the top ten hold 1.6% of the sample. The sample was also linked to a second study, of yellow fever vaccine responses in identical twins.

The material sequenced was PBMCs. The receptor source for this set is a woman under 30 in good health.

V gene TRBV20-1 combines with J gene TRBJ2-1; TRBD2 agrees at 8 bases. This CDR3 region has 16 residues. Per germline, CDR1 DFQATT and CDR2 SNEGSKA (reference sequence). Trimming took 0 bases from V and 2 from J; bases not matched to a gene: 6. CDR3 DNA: TGCAGTGCTAGAGATATTGGGCGGGGGGCCTACAATGAGCAGTTCTTC. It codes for CSARDIGRGAYNEQFF.

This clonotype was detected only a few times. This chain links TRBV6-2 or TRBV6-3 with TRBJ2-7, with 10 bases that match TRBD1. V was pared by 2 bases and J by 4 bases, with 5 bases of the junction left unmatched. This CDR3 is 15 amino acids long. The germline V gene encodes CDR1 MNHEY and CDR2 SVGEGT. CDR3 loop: CASSYGGTGVYEQYF. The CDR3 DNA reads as TGTGCCAGCAGTTACGGAGGGACAGGGGTGTACGAGCAGTACTTC.

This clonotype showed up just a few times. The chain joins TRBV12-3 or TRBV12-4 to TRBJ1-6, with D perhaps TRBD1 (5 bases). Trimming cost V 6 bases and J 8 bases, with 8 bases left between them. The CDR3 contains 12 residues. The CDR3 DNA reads TGTGCCAGCAGCCTGGGGCATTCACCCCTCCACTTT. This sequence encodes CASSLGHSPLHF.